This T cell receptor beta chain appears in the sequencing data of a study of cytomegalovirus exposure and HLA in healthy donors. Notes on the study in general: A later analysis appeared to link common viral pathogens to several of the most significant clusters.

13 Jbeta primers and 60 Vbeta primers were used for the PCR. Here immunoSEQ multiplex PCR was the method, and the copy in TCRdb shows in-frame clones only, minus some. Of some 100,000 clones listed, more than 65% are singletons. With regard to this clone: Its antigen remains unknown.

Germline V gene data show CDR1 as MNHNS and CDR2 as SASEGT. The CDR3 consists of 14 residues. The V gene end was trimmed by 1 base and the J gene end by 6 bases; junction bases not matched to a gene: 5. The specimen sequenced was PBMCs. The V call is TRBV6-1, the J call TRBJ2-7; 8 bases are shared with TRBD1. This receptor was taken from a middle-aged man in good health and CMV-seropositive. The CDR3 DNA follows: TGTGCCAGCAGTGAAGGGACAGGGATTTCCGAGCAGTACTTC. Translation gives CASSEGTGISEQYF.